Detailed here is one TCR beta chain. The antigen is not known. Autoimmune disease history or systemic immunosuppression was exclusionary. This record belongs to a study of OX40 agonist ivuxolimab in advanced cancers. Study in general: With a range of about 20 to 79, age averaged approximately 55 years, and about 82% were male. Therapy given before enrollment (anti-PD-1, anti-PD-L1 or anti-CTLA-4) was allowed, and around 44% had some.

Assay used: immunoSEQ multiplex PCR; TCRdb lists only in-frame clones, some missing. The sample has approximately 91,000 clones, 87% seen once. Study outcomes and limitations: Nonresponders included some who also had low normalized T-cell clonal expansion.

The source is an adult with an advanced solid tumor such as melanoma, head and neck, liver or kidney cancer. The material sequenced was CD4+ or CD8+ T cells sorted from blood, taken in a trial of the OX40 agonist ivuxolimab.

CDR3 loop: CSVGTGVTGELFF. The CDR3 bases are TGCAGCGTTGGGACAGGGGTAACCGGGGAGCTGTTTTTT. The chain combines TRBV29-1 with TRBJ2-2; 9 bases line up with TRBD1. Germline assignment: CDR1 SQVTM and CDR2 ANQGSEA. CDR3 size: 13 residues. The V segment lost 4 bases and the J segment 5 bases; nucleotides outside the gene matches: 2.